This T cell receptor beta chain derives from a study of blood T cell repertoires in COVID-19. Original processing methods: Amplifying reference gene primers gave estimates of nucleated cell counts. Generated by immunoSEQ multiplex PCR, the TCRdb table keeps only in-frame clones and is missing some. The V and J calls and clone size were taken over from that table, and D and trimming were inferred from the DNA. Here the sample spans about 400,000 clones, over 75% being singletons. V dropped 2 bases and J dropped 1; count of bases not matched to a gene: 5. The CDR3 consists of 15 residues. Looked up from germline, CDR1 is MNHNS and CDR2 is SASEGT.

The rearrangement links TRBV6-1 to TRBJ2-7; 7 positions agree with TRBD2. This clonotype was obtained from a middle-aged woman with acute COVID-19. The source material was PBMCs or T cells enriched from blood (not recorded which). In DNA, the CDR3 is TGTGCCAGCAGTGAAAGTGGGGGGGGTTCCTACGAGCAGTACTTC. Encoded protein: CASSESGGGSYEQYF.